Following are 29 T cell receptor beta chains from one sample sequenced in a study of cytomegalovirus exposure and HLA in healthy donors. 13 Jbeta primers and 60 Vbeta primers were used for the PCR. Method: immunoSEQ multiplex PCR; TCRdb's copy keeps in-frame clones and lacks some. The data show under 150,000 clones, over 70% seen once. The sample taken for sequencing was PBMCs. Source of these receptors: a woman aged 40 to 50 in good health and CMV-seronegative.

This chain connects TRBV28 to TRBJ2-7, with 13 bases aligning to TRBD2. The length of the CDR3 is 14 residues. The V and J ends lost 6 bases and 3 bases, in that order; junction bases with no gene match: 2. CDR1 is MDHEN, CDR2 SYDVKM, per germline. This CDR3 is CASRWTSGSYEQYF. In DNA, the CDR3 is TGTGCCAGCAGATGGACTAGCGGGAGCTACGAGCAGTACTTC.

This chain links TRBV19 with TRBJ2-7, with 9 bases lining up with TRBD1. The ends lost 8 bases at V and 9 bases at J; junction bases unmatched: 11. This CDR3 is built from 13 residues. Germline CDR1 reads LNHDA; CDR2 reads SQIVND (reference sequence). CDR3 sequence: CASSTGQGVAQYF. The CDR3 DNA is TGTGCCAGTTCTACGGGACAGGGAGTTGCGCAGTACTTC.

The rearrangement links TRBV7-6 to TRBJ2-1; maybe TRBD2 (6 bases). The V end lost 6 bases, the J end lost 6 bases, and 24 bases lay between the germline ends. Germline CDR1 and CDR2: SGHVS and FNYEAQ. The CDR3 sequence is 17 residues long. The CDR3 DNA sequence: TGTGCCAGCAGTCTACGGGGTTTCAGTGGGGGGTTCAATGAGCAGTTCTTC. The encoded protein is CASSLRGFSGGFNEQFF.

The rearrangement uses TRBV4-2 and TRBJ1-1; D ambiguous. This CDR3 comprises 14 residues. Trimming left V 2 bases short and J 7 bases short, with 14 bases between. Germline V gene data show CDR1 as LGHNA and CDR2 as YNFKEQ. This CDR3 is CASSQTTRQVEAFF. DNA for the CDR3: TGTGCCAGCAGCCAAACAACCAGGCAGGTTGAAGCTTTCTTT.

J is TRBJ2-7 and V is TRBV19; 11 bases line up with TRBD2. V lost 0 bases, J lost 5 bases, and 3 bases stayed unmatched. Germline CDR1 LNHDA, CDR2 SQIVND (reference sequence). The CDR3 consists of 15 residues. The CDR3 nucleotides read TGTGCCAGTAGTATAGACCTACTAGCGGGAGACGAGCAGTACTTC. Its translation: CASSIDLLAGDEQYF. Full variable domain (rest looked up from reference TRBV19 and TRBJ2-7): DGGITQSPKYLFRKEGQNVTLSCEQNLNHDAMYWYRQDPGQGLRLIYYSQIVNDFQKGDIAEGYSVSREKKESFPLTVTSAQKNPTAFYLCASSIDLLAGDEQYFGPGTRLTVT.

The rearrangement uses TRBV29-1 and TRBJ1-1; TRBD1 agrees at 9 bases. J lost 8 bases, V lost 0 bases, and 4 bases had no gene match. CDR3 length: 13 residues. Germline CDR1 SQVTM, CDR2 ANQGSEA. The CDR3, as DNA: TGCAGCGTTGAAGAGGAGGGGACAGGGGAAGCTTTCTTT. It is translated as CSVEEEGTGEAFF.

The chain is built from TRBV11-2 and TRBJ1-3; 9 bases are a match to TRBD1. Trimming cost V 5 bases and J 7 bases; bases outside gene matches: 21. The CDR3 contains 19 residues. In germline, CDR1 is SGHAT, CDR2 FQNNGV. The CDR3 sequence is CASSKRPGQGLPGDNTIYF. Here the CDR3 DNA reads TGTGCCAGCAGCAAAAGACCGGGACAGGGCCTCCCTGGGGACAACACCATATATTTT.

V and J are TRBV10-3 and TRBJ2-3; TRBD2 matches at 9 bases. Losses at the gene ends were 2 bases for V and 0 bases for J; bases not matched to a gene: 15. There are 20 residues in the CDR3. The V gene's germline CDR1 is ENHRY and CDR2 SYGVKD. In nucleotides, the CDR3 is TGTGCCATCAGTGAGCCTACGACTACGGGCGGGGGGGCTAGCACAGATACGCAGTATTTT. It encodes CAISEPTTTGGGASTDTQYF.

V usage is TRBV4-2 and J usage is TRBJ1-5; 7 bases fit TRBD1. Germline loops: CDR1 LGHNA, CDR2 YNFKEQ. The junction had 7 bases not matched to a gene; V was cut back by 0 bases and J by 8 bases. The CDR3 covers 15 residues. CDR3 coding DNA: TGTGCCAGCAGCCAAGATCACCAGGGGGGAAAGCCCCAGCATTTT. This gives the protein CASSQDHQGGKPQHF.

The rearrangement joins TRBV5-1 to TRBJ2-1, with D hard to call. Germline loops: CDR1 SGHRS, CDR2 YFSETQ. V was cut by 4 bases and J by 8 bases, with 16 bases left in between. The CDR3 extends over 14 amino acids. CDR3 nucleotides: TGCGCCAGCAGCGCAGGAAATCCCTCCTATGAGCAGTTCTTC. Its protein product is CASSAGNPSYEQFF.

The sample holds a few counts of this clone. The chain uses TRBV5-6 and TRBJ1-1; D not certain. The CDR3 covers 14 residues. Trimming took off 4 bases at V and 3 bases at J, with 13 bases between the two ends. Per the germline V gene, CDR1 is SGHDT and CDR2 is YYEEEE. CDR3 sequence: CASSPVGGDTEAFF. CDR3 bases: TGTGCCAGCAGCCCGGTAGGAGGTGACACTGAAGCTTTCTTT.

The chain joins TRBV6-4 to TRBJ1-5, with 8 bases matching TRBD1. Germline lookup yields CDR1 MRHNA and CDR2 SNTAGT. This CDR3 has 17 amino acids. With V trimmed by 10 bases and J by 0 bases, 14 bases remained unmatched. CDR3 nucleotides: TGTGCCATACCCGGGACAGGAGAACCTTATAGCAATCAGCCCCAGCATTTT. Its protein is CAIPGTGEPYSNQPQHF.

The V and J genes are TRBV6-6 and TRBJ2-1; possible D gene TRBD1, 5 bases. V was shortened by 0 bases and J by 5 bases, with 8 bases between the two germline ends. Germline values: CDR1 MNHNY, CDR2 SVGAGI (reference sequence). The CDR3 spans 14 residues. The CDR3 DNA reads as TGTGCCAGCAGTTACTCTACAGGTCACAATGAGCAGTTCTTC. Encoded protein: CASSYSTGHNEQFF.

This CDR3 reads CASSVGLAGESEQYF. CDR3 in DNA: TGTGCCAGCAGCGTAGGTCTAGCGGGAGAAAGCGAGCAGTACTTC. The genes are TRBV9 and TRBJ2-5, with 10 bases aligning to TRBD2. The end of the DNA is better explained by TRBJ2-7, so the J call may be wrong. Germline V lookup: CDR1 SGDLS, CDR2 YYNGEE. CDR3 size: 15 residues.

The gene calls are TRBV2 and TRBJ1-6; TRBD1 might be the D (6 bases). The germline V gene encodes CDR1 SNHLY and CDR2 FYNNEI. The V end was cut by 3 bases, the J end by 3 bases, with 12 bases between. This CDR3 is built from 16 residues. In nucleotides, the CDR3 is TGTGCCAGCAGTGAGGGGGGGGGCTTCTATAATTCACCCCTCCACTTT. It is translated as CASSEGGGFYNSPLHF.

The chain couples TRBV30 to TRBJ1-1; a possible D gene is TRBD1 (5 bases). This CDR3 contains 14 residues. The V and J ends lost 0 bases and 4 bases respectively, with 12 bases between them. Germline loops: CDR1 GTSNPN, CDR2 SVGIG (reference sequence). CDR3 DNA sequence: TGTGCCTGGAGTGTAGGGCAGGGCCGCACTGAAGCTTTCTTT. Amino acids: CAWSVGQGRTEAFF. The full variable domain, with the rest looked up from reference TRBV30 and TRBJ1-1, is SQTIHQWPATLVQPVGSPLSLECTVEGTSNPNLYWYRQAAGRGLQLLFYSVGIGQISSEVPQNLSASRPQDRQFILSSKKLLLSDSGFYLCAWSVGQGRTEAFFGQGTRLTVV.

This rearrangement joins TRBV2 to TRBJ2-7, with D perhaps matching TRBD1 (6 bases). This CDR3 is built from 12 residues. Trimming took off 4 bases at V and 5 bases at J, with 9 bases between the two ends. Germline V gene sequence: CDR1 SNHLY, CDR2 FYNNEI. CDR3 DNA sequence: TGTGCCAGCAGTGTTCAGGGGCACGAGCAGTACTTC. Protein sequence: CASSVQGHEQYF.

The V and J genes are TRBV30 and TRBJ2-2; D unresolved. The germline V gene encodes CDR1 GTSNPN and CDR2 SVGIG (reference sequence). Trimming stripped 2 bases from V and 3 bases from J, with 13 bases between. The CDR3 totals 15 residues. The CDR3 DNA reads as TGTGCCTGGAGTCAGATACGGAGCGACACCGGGGAGCTGTTTTTT. Encoded protein: CAWSQIRSDTGELFF.

The V and J genes are TRBV5-1 and TRBJ1-2; maybe TRBD1 (6 bases). CDR1 is SGHRS, CDR2 YFSETQ, per germline. The CDR3 is 13 residues long. V was cut by 3 bases and J by 8 bases, with 14 bases left in between. CDR3 in amino acids: CASSSDSLLGYTF. CDR3 DNA: TGCGCCAGCAGCTCGGACAGTCTACTGGGCTACACCTTC.

V is TRBV25-1 and J is TRBJ2-7, with TRBD1 as a possible D gene (8 bases). Germline CDR1 reads MGHDK; CDR2 reads SYGVNS. The CDR3 sequence is 14 residues long. V was pared by 5 bases and J by 3 bases, with 14 bases between. This CDR3 is CASSPDRDYYEQYF. The CDR3 DNA reads as TGTGCCAGCAGTCCGGACAGGGACTACTACGAGCAGTACTTC.

Concerning this clone itself: The junction differs from germline at one of its ends, possibly a read error. The V call is TRBV7-9, the J call TRBJ1-2; 7 nucleotides line up with TRBD1. This CDR3 is built from 16 residues. Germline loops: CDR1 SEHNR, CDR2 FQNEAQ (reference sequence). In nucleotides, the CDR3 is TGTTCCAGCAGCTTAGCAGGACAGGCAGCTAACTATGGCTACACCTTC. Translation: CSSSLAGQAANYGYTF.

This chain connects TRBV30 to TRBJ2-5; D perhaps matches TRBD1 (6 bases). Trimming removed 2 bases from V and 7 bases from J, with 17 bases in between. This CDR3 is built from 14 residues. In germline, CDR1 is GTSNPN, CDR2 SVGIG (reference sequence). CDR3 sequence reads: CAWSPWDQTGTQYF. CDR3 nucleotides: TGTGCCTGGAGTCCCTGGGACCAGACAGGGACCCAGTACTTC. The whole variable domain, remainder taken from reference TRBV30 and TRBJ2-5, is SQTIHQWPATLVQPVGSPLSLECTVEGTSNPNLYWYRQAAGRGLQLLFYSVGIGQISSEVPQNLSASRPQDRQFILSSKKLLLSDSGFYLCAWSPWDQTGTQYFGPGTRLLVL.

The chain recombines TRBV5-1 with TRBJ2-5; 8 bases fit TRBD2. V lost 0 bases and J lost 4; bases outside the gene matches: 5. The CDR3 sequence is 15 residues long. Germline lookup yields CDR1 SGHRS and CDR2 YFSETQ. CDR3 protein: CASSLGAGGAETQYF. The CDR3, as DNA: TGCGCCAGCAGCTTGGGTGCCGGGGGGGCAGAGACCCAGTACTTC.

The rearrangement uses TRBV7-9 and TRBJ2-7; 7 positions match TRBD1. The germline CDR1 and CDR2 sequences are SEHNR and FQNEAQ (reference sequence). CDR3 length: 16 amino acids. The V gene end was trimmed by 5 bases and the J gene end by 3 bases; junction bases not matched to a gene: 13. The CDR3 DNA follows: TGTGCCAGCAGCACAGGGACAGCCCAAACTCTCTACGAGCAGTACTTC. Its translation: CASSTGTAQTLYEQYF.

This clone was counted a few times. At one of its ends the junction is not consistent with the germline gene, which may arise from a read error. The chain recombines TRBV6-5 with TRBJ1-2, with D unresolved. Germline V gene lookup returns CDR1 MNHEY and CDR2 SVGAGI. This CDR3 spans 13 amino acids. CDR3: CASSPKRRVQKYF. DNA for the CDR3: TGTGCCAGCAGCCCGAAGAGACGGGTCCAGAAATACTTC.

The V gene is TRBV19, the J gene TRBJ2-1; no reliable D call. V dropped 5 bases and J dropped 4 bases, with 3 bases sitting between them. The germline gives CDR1 LNHDA, CDR2 SQIVND (reference sequence). The CDR3 totals 11 residues. CDR3 coding DNA: TGTGCCAGTAGTGTATACAATGAGCAGTTCTTC. This codes for CASSVYNEQFF.

V gene TRBV5-1 combines with J gene TRBJ2-4, with D possibly being TRBD1 (6 bases). CDR1 and CDR2 (germline): SGHRS, YFSETQ. CDR3 length: 15 residues. With 4 bases removed from V and 7 bases from J, the gap between germline ends came to 18 bases. CDR3 loop: CASSGDPGTTNIQYF. In DNA form, the CDR3 reads TGCGCCAGCAGCGGGGACCCCGGGACAACTAACATTCAGTACTTC.

The chain is built from TRBV29-1 and TRBJ2-5; 7 bases fit TRBD1. Germline loops: CDR1 SQVTM, CDR2 ANQGSEA. V shed 6 bases, J shed 1 base, and the junction held 8 bases outside the gene matches. The CDR3 covers 14 residues. CDR3 residues: CSVEVGTAQETQYF. CDR3 DNA sequence: TGCAGCGTAGAGGTAGGGACAGCCCAAGAGACCCAGTACTTC.

The rearrangement uses TRBV4-1 and TRBJ1-1; 8 bases agree with TRBD1. V shed 8 bases, J shed 5 bases, and the junction held 13 bases outside the gene matches. Germline CDR1 and CDR2: MGHRA and YSYEKL. CDR3 length: 15 residues. The CDR3 region has the DNA TGCGCCAGCCAAGAGAGGACAGGGCCAAGGACTGAAGCTTTCTTT. Translated, it gives CASQERTGPRTEAFF.